This T cell receptor beta chain was captured by sequencing in a study of early T cells in non-severe SARS-CoV-2 infection (dated by TCRdb to the early 2020s). Study-level background: Because TCR sequencing was done on bulk RNA from unsorted whole blood, the alpha and beta chains could not be paired. Paper-wide results and their limitations: Matching against VDJdb was skewed toward anti-spike CD8 responses, likely underestimated virus-specific expansions, and missed private and CD4 specificities.

Measured from the cysteine to the phenylalanine, the CDR3 is 14 residues long. Only the CDR3 DNA stays, 42 bases, in frame from base 1. From a lookup of the germline V gene, CDR1 and CDR2 are SGHAT and FQNNGV. V and J are truncated by 0 bases and 13 bases respectively, leaving an intervening sequence of 16 bases. Libraries were prepared through 5' RACE. TCRdb records NextSeq 500 as the sequencer. In the TCR library protocol, unique molecular identifiers were attached to individual cDNA molecules to correct for PCR bias and sequencing error. Both TCR alpha and beta chains were sequenced, and tight co-correlation was observed between alpha and beta sequence abundances in each sample. Per the original workflow: Decombinator V4 was used to perform V gene, J gene and CDR3 annotation of TCR sequences. TCRs were defined as expanded if a significant change between any two time points was detected under a Poisson model with p below 0.0001. TCR abundances were normalised to the total number of TCRs sequenced in each sample and reported as counts per million. MAIT TCRs were defined by TRAV1-2 paired with TRAJ12, TRAJ20 or TRAJ33, and iNKT TCRs by TRAV10 paired with TRAJ18. VDJdb, accessed 1 November 2021, was searched for CMV, EBV and SARS-CoV-2 annotated TCRs, with TCRs annotated for multiple antigens excluded. TCRdb trimmed public reads at Q25 via fastp, called clones via MiXCR and kept in-frame beta chains. Entries are consolidated by CDR3 protein sequence, retaining the most common genes and DNA. Here the V and J calls rest on TCRdb's processing, not on the authors' analysis. This sample holds over 60,000 distinct CDR3 sequences; around 9.1% were observed only once. The ten most abundant clones make up roughly 7.5% of the sample.

In its sample, this clonotype was seen a few times. Its antigen is still unknown. The input lacks base qualities; no much larger clone sits a single base away. This was a case-control study nested in a cohort of healthcare workers in London, UK, who had nasopharyngeal swab PCR tests and blood samples taken every week. Healthcare workers were recruited between 23 and 31 March 2020, during the week of the UK lockdown, and were followed weekly for up to about 16 weeks. The chain employs TRBV11-2 and TRBJ2-4; a confident D gene designation cannot be given. This TCR came from an adult who was a healthcare worker with PCR-confirmed SARS-CoV-2 infection or an uninfected control (not recorded which). The specimen was whole blood, collected at baseline. The CDR3 amino acid sequence is: CASSLDSRLNTQYF. Read as DNA, the sequence is TGTGCCAGCAGCTTAGATTCGCGCCTCAACACGCAGTACTTC.